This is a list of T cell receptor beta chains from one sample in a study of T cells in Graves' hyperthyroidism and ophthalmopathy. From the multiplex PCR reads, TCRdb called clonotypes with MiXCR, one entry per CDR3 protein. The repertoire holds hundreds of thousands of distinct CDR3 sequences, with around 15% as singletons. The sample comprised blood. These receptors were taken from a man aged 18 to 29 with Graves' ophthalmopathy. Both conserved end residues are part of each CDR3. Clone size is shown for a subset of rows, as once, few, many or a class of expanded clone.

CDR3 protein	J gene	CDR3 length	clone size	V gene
CASSYERGYTDTQYF	TRBJ2-3	15	many	TRBV5-1
CASRPGTTNEKLFF	TRBJ1-4	14	many	TRBV6-1
CASSSTGVLSYEQYF	TRBJ2-7	15	many	TRBV5-1
CASTAGSPNTEAFF	TRBJ1-1	14	few	TRBV5-1
CASANAGTVTDTQYF	TRBJ2-3	15	many	TRBV12-3/TRBV12-4
CASSWLRDNQETQYF	TRBJ2-5	15	many	TRBV11-2
CASSLHPGYEQYF	TRBJ2-7	13	NA	TRBV27
CASSPGIAGASEQYF	TRBJ2-7	15	NA	TRBV13
CSARLSSYEQYF	TRBJ2-7	12	many	TRBV20-1
CASSPSGIRSGYSNQPQHF	TRBJ1-5	19	NA	TRBV18
CASSWTERNEQYF	TRBJ2-7	13	many	TRBV6-2/TRBV6-3
CASSLGGGGSHEQYF	TRBJ2-7	15	NA	TRBV5-1
CASSLGGTFYGYTF	TRBJ1-2	14	many	TRBV7-9
CATSSRGTGELFF	TRBJ2-2	13	NA	TRBV24-1
CASSLGIAGLATDTQYF	TRBJ2-3	17	many	TRBV11-2
CATSEDGYGYTF	TRBJ1-2	12	many	TRBV24-1
CASSQGGLAGLETQYF	TRBJ2-5	16	NA	TRBV3-1
CASSASKAAYGYTF	TRBJ1-2	14	many	TRBV9
CASRKQATNEKLFF	TRBJ1-4	14	few	TRBV19
CASSPHAPGDTSTQYF	TRBJ2-3	16	many	TRBV7-6
CASSLADRGLLEQYF	TRBJ2-7	15	NA	TRBV5-1
CASSLLGQGEFANTGELFF	TRBJ2-2	19	many	TRBV27
CASSQDRQGAFYEQYF	TRBJ2-7	16	few	TRBV3-1
CASSSNRGSSLQGTQYF	TRBJ2-3	17	many	TRBV11-2
CASSQATGGTEAFF	TRBJ1-1	14	NA	TRBV4-2
CATSGTESNYGYTF	TRBJ1-2	14	many	TRBV24-1
CASSLTALAGGPTAANVLTF	TRBJ2-6	20	NA	TRBV5-1
CATSRDPPLSNQPQHF	TRBJ1-5	16	NA	TRBV15
CATSDTTVYNEQFF	TRBJ2-1	14	NA	TRBV24-1
CASRVVDGDQGETQYF	TRBJ2-5	16	many	TRBV11-2
CSAKGQGNADTQYF	TRBJ2-3	14	many	TRBV20-1
CASSLGNRGLPYGYTF	TRBJ1-2	16	many	TRBV11-2
CSARVGANTGELFF	TRBJ2-2	14	NA	TRBV20-1
CASSKMNKNTEAFF	TRBJ1-1	14	many	TRBV19
CASTGPNLVGFGQFF	TRBJ2-1	15	few	TRBV5-8
CASSLAVGQGYEQYF	TRBJ2-7	15	many	TRBV11-2
CASSVWREGSYEQYF	TRBJ2-7	15	many	TRBV2
CASSLEGGHPQETQYF	TRBJ2-5	16	many	TRBV11-2
CSAWRNTGELFF	TRBJ2-2	12	many	TRBV20-1
CASSIGWDQPQHF	TRBJ1-5	13	NA	TRBV19
CASSPYITETYNEQFF	TRBJ2-1	16	many	TRBV5-1
CSARNSGGALEYF	TRBJ2-3	13	many	TRBV20-1
CASSLSARGTYEQYF	TRBJ2-7	15	many	TRBV27
CSVGGPGNEQFF	TRBJ2-1	12	NA	TRBV29-1
CASSLGLGNSGANVLTF	TRBJ2-6	17	NA	TRBV13
CASTRTGTGTYEQYF	TRBJ2-7	15	many	TRBV2
CASSTKSGHTNYGYTF	TRBJ1-2	16	many	TRBV12-3/TRBV12-4
CASSGGQGYEQFF	TRBJ2-1	13	many	TRBV6-1
CSARDQANQETQYF	TRBJ2-5	14	NA	TRBV20-1
CASRDGQGVSPLHF	TRBJ1-6	14	few	TRBV28
CASGGFGTEAFF	TRBJ1-1	12	NA	TRBV12-5
CATSGAPGDNQPQHF	TRBJ1-5	15	many	TRBV15
CASSLGLAGVSSEQFF	TRBJ2-1	16	NA	TRBV27
CSAGISGTYNEQFF	TRBJ2-1	14	many	TRBV20-1
CATSDPNGGNTIYF	TRBJ1-3	14	NA	TRBV24-1